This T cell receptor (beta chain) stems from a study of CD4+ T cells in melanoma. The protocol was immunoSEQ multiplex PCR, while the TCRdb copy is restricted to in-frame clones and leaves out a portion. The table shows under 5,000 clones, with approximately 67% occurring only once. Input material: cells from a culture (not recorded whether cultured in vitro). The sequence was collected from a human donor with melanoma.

The CDR3 here is CASSVHKGPSGNEQFF. The CDR3 DNA reads as TGTGCCAGCAGTGTCCACAAGGGGCCCTCTGGGAATGAGCAGTTCTTC. V and J are TRBV6-1 and TRBJ2-1; perhaps TRBD1 as D (5 bases). The CDR3 loop spans 16 amino acids. Germline loops: CDR1 MNHNS, CDR2 SASEGT. The V end was cut by 4 bases, the J end by 7 bases, with 20 bases between.